This T cell receptor (beta chain) was sequenced for a study of blood T cells in healthy people across ages. Study-wide points: With age, beta diversity per million T cells declined roughly linearly, significantly by 40 to 50.

Germline values: CDR1 MNHEY, CDR2 SVGAGI. The CDR3 has 15 amino acids. V was trimmed by 0 bases and J by 3 bases, leaving 11 bases between them. In its sample, this clonotype was seen a few times. The antigen is unknown. It was with a sample-barcoded 5' primer and a J-beta primer mix that a second PCR of about 6 to 12 cycles was run. Carrying 12 random nucleotides, a template-switch adaptor labeled each individual cDNA molecule. TCRdb recomputed calls from the 5' RACE reads with MiXCR, one row per CDR3 protein. The sample has about 1.6 million distinct CDR3 sequences; 30% to 35% are singletons. The chain uses TRBV6-5 and TRBJ2-5, with D perhaps given as TRBD1 or TRBD2 (5 bases each). Sequenced sample: blood. The receptor was isolated from a woman aged 25 to 45 in good health. As DNA, the CDR3 is TGTGCCAGCAGTTACTCTCGTAGGGGAGAAGAGACCCAGTACTTC. This sequence encodes CASSYSRRGEETQYF.